The rows below give T cell receptor beta chains drawn from one sample of a study of cytomegalovirus exposure and HLA in healthy donors. Profiling relied on immunoSEQ multiplex PCR, and the TCRdb table lists in-frame clones only, not all of them. The data show 130,000 or so clones, 70% to 75% seen once. The material sequenced was PBMCs. These TCRs come from a male donor in good health and CMV-seronegative. Each CDR3 is given with its conserved first and last residue. The D gene is left open where the match is weak. A row's size may be missing; if present it is once, few, many or a size class.

- | TRBJ2-7 | once | TRBV5-6 | CASRLQVEKSYEQYF | TGTGCCAGCAGGCTTCAGGTTGAGAAATCCTACGAGCAGTACTTC
- | TRBJ2-7 | - | TRBV28 | CASSLPRVPYEQYF | TGTGCCAGCAGTTTACCCAGGGTCCCTTACGAGCAGTACTTC
- | TRBJ2-1 | few | TRBV9 | CASSPLQGFGNEQFF | TGTGCCAGCAGCCCCCTCCAGGGGTTTGGGAATGAGCAGTTCTTC
TRBD2 | TRBJ2-1 | - | TRBV18 | CASSPTTSGSDNEQFF | TGTGCCAGCTCCCCAACCACTAGCGGGAGTGACAATGAGCAGTTCTTC
TRBD1 | TRBJ1-5 | - | TRBV27 | CASRAGTGSLSGSQPQHF | TGTGCCAGTAGGGCGGGGACAGGGAGTTTGAGTGGTAGTCAGCCCCAGCATTTT
- | TRBJ2-1 | - | TRBV19 | CASSTPDRYNEQFF | TGTGCCAGTAGTACCCCGGACAGATACAATGAGCAGTTCTTC
- | TRBJ2-1 | - | TRBV7-2 | CASSLVGSSGHNEQFF | TGTGCCAGCAGCTTAGTTGGTAGTAGCGGACACAATGAGCAGTTCTTC
- | TRBJ2-5 | - | TRBV11-2 | CASSLWESPQETQYF | TGTGCCAGCAGCTTATGGGAGTCCCCTCAAGAGACCCAGTACTTC
TRBD2 | TRBJ2-1 | once | TRBV6-5 | CASSRSGGAYNEQFF | TGTGCCAGCAGCCGTAGCGGGGGGGCTTACAATGAGCAGTTCTTC
TRBD2 | TRBJ2-7 | once | TRBV7-2 | CASSSKTSGKTYEQYF | TGTGCCAGCAGCTCAAAGACTAGCGGGAAAACCTACGAGCAGTACTTC
- | TRBJ2-3 | - | TRBV7-2 | CASSFVIGTDTQYF | TGTGCCAGCAGCTTCGTTATAGGCACAGATACGCAGTATTTT
- | TRBJ1-2 | - | TRBV5-4 | CASSFFGPREGFDYGYTF | TGTGCCAGCAGCTTTTTTGGGCCGAGGGAGGGTTTTGACTATGGCTACACCTTC
TRBD2 | TRBJ2-1 | few | TRBV9 | CASSPTGGTSGLGMKFF | TGTGCCAGCAGCCCCACTGGGGGGACTAGCGGTTTGGGGATGAAGTTCTTC
- | TRBJ2-1 | once | TRBV6-5 | CASSYSPRDTREQFF | TGTGCCAGCAGTTATTCCCCCCGGGACACTAGGGAGCAGTTCTTC
- | TRBJ2-7 | - | TRBV28 | CASSLPLRDTAYEQYF | TGTGCCAGCAGTTTGCCTCTCCGGGACACGGCCTACGAGCAGTACTTC
- | TRBJ1-2 | - | TRBV7-9 | CASSLGERDTF | TGTGCCAGCAGCTTAGGAGAGCGGGACACCTTC
- | TRBJ1-5 | - | TRBV6-5 | CASRGGGRNQPQHF | TGTGCCAGCAGAGGCGGGGGGCGGAATCAGCCCCAGCATTTT
TRBD1 | TRBJ2-1 | few | TRBV7-3 | CASSSDRGSYNEQFF | TGTGCCAGCAGCTCAGACAGGGGGTCCTACAATGAGCAGTTCTTC
TRBD2 | TRBJ2-2 | - | TRBV2 | CASRPTSGATGELFF | TGTGCCAGCAGACCGACTAGCGGGGCTACCGGGGAGCTGTTTTTT
- | TRBJ1-4 | - | TRBV25-1 | CASSEQGNNEKLFF | TGTGCCAGCAGTGAACAGGGAAATAATGAAAAACTGTTTTTT
- | TRBJ2-1 | - | TRBV4-1 | CASSQGGLVDEQFF | TGCGCCAGCAGCCAGGGGGGGCTCGTGGATGAGCAGTTCTTC
- | TRBJ2-7 | - | TRBV4-2 | CASSQVRPSSGFPYEQYF | TGTGCCAGCAGCCAAGTAAGGCCTAGCTCGGGTTTTCCCTACGAGCAGTACTTC
- | TRBJ2-3 | once | TRBV5-1 | CASSFRASEGGVDTQYF | TGCGCCAGCAGCTTTAGGGCCTCGGAGGGCGGGGTAGATACGCAGTATTTT
- | TRBJ2-5 | - | TRBV2 | CASKVQETQYF | TGTGCCAGCAAAGTTCAGGAGACCCAGTACTTC
TRBD1 | TRBJ2-3 | - | TRBV15 | CATSRRGQGTDTQYF | TGTGCCACCAGCAGGCGAGGACAGGGGACAGATACGCAGTATTTT
TRBD1 | TRBJ1-2 | few | TRBV27 | CASSPRYRGRRSVADYGYTF | TGTGCCAGCAGTCCACGTTATAGGGGGCGGCGTTCCGTTGCGGACTATGGCTACACCTTC
TRBD1 | TRBJ2-5 | - | TRBV18 | CASSPSQGAWETQYF | TGTGCCAGCTCACCCTCACAGGGGGCATGGGAGACCCAGTACTTC
TRBD1 | TRBJ2-7 | - | TRBV4-2 | CASSRELGQGNEQYF | TGTGCCAGCAGTCGAGAGTTGGGACAGGGGAACGAGCAGTACTTC
TRBD2 | TRBJ2-3 | - | TRBV2 | CASRGFGGGGADTQYF | TGTGCCAGCAGGGGGTTCGGCGGGGGGGGTGCAGATACGCAGTATTTT
TRBD2 | TRBJ2-7 | - | TRBV4-1 | CASSQDVGTSRSYEQYF | TGCGCCAGCAGCCAAGATGTCGGGACTAGCAGAAGCTACGAGCAGTACTTC
TRBD2 | TRBJ2-3 | - | TRBV9 | CASSVAGGSDTQYF | TGTGCCAGCAGCGTAGCGGGGGGATCAGATACGCAGTATTTT
- | TRBJ1-2 | - | TRBV7-2 | CASSMDGTNYGYTF | TGTGCCAGCAGCATGGACGGGACTAACTATGGCTACACCTTC
- | TRBJ2-1 | - | TRBV11-2 | CASSLAGTAYNEQFF | TGTGCCAGCAGCTTAGCCGGGACTGCATACAATGAGCAGTTCTTC
TRBD2 | TRBJ2-7 | few | TRBV13 | CASSATSGGSYEQYF | TGTGCCAGCAGCGCTACTAGCGGGGGCTCCTACGAGCAGTACTTC
- | TRBJ2-2 | - | TRBV5-6 | CASSQTENTGGLFF | TGTGCCAGCAGCCAGACAGAAAACACCGGGGGGCTGTTTTTT
TRBD1 | TRBJ1-1 | - | TRBV5-1 | CASSLEGTGGTEAFF | TGCGCCAGCAGCTTGGAAGGGACAGGGGGCACTGAAGCTTTCTTT
- | TRBJ2-2 | - | TRBV7-9 | CASSAPGHANTGELFF | TGTGCCAGCAGCGCCCCGGGACACGCGAACACCGGGGAGCTGTTTTTT
- | TRBJ2-3 | few | TRBV5-1 | CASSPRLGNPWRSTDTQYF | TGCGCCAGCAGCCCCCGTCTTGGCAACCCATGGCGGAGCACAGATACGCAGTATTTT
- | TRBJ2-7 | few | TRBV4-3 | CASSQALGYEQYF | TGCGCCAGCAGCCAAGCCCTCGGGTACGAGCAGTACTTC
TRBD1 | TRBJ2-5 | - | TRBV5-6 | CASSPALTTGDETQYF | TGTGCCAGCAGCCCCGCACTGACTACAGGGGACGAGACCCAGTACTTC
TRBD1 | TRBJ2-7 | - | TRBV29-1 | CSVNPGQGSNEQYF | TGCAGCGTTAATCCGGGACAGGGTTCCAACGAGCAGTACTTC
- | TRBJ1-6 | - | TRBV6-6 | CASTKDSARSPLHF | TGTGCCAGCACCAAGGACAGCGCTCGGTCACCCCTCCACTTT
- | TRBJ1-1 | - | TRBV18 | CASSLTTEFNTEAFF | TGTGCCAGCTCACTCACGACAGAGTTTAACACTGAAGCTTTCTTT
TRBD1 | TRBJ1-1 | - | TRBV19 | CATQGSPGTEAFF | TGTGCCACACAGGGGAGCCCTGGCACTGAAGCTTTCTTT
- | TRBJ1-4 | - | TRBV7-9 | CASSLWAEKLFF | TGTGCCAGCAGCTTATGGGCTGAAAAACTGTTTTTT
- | TRBJ2-1 | - | TRBV7-3 | CASSPYSYNEQFF | TGTGCCAGCAGTCCTTACTCCTACAATGAGCAGTTCTTC
- | TRBJ1-2 | - | TRBV7-2 | CASSSLGRGSYGYTF | TGTGCCAGCAGCTCGCTGGGAAGGGGCTCCTATGGCTACACCTTC